Each of the 16 T cell receptor beta chains below was sequenced from the same sample in a study of T-cell reconstitution after alpha-beta-depleted transplantation in children. For TCRbeta, the library was prepared with unique molecular identifiers. TCRdb used MiXCR to reprocess the PCR reads, holding one entry per CDR3 protein. The sample has about 610,000 distinct CDR3 sequences, about 10% seen once; the top ten hold about 4%. This material consisted of PBMCs from the stem cell graft donor, taken from the stem cell graft. The receptors derive from a human donor who donated a stem cell graft to a child with acute myeloid leukemia.

The gene calls are TRBV4-3 and TRBJ2-7; 12 bases fit TRBD1. Germline V gene lookup returns CDR1 LGHNA and CDR2 YSLEER. CDR3 length equals 17 residues. V shed 3 bases and J 2 bases; nucleotides not matched to a gene: 8. CDR3 protein: CASSHPTGDRGPYEQYF. DNA of the CDR3: TGCGCCAGCAGCCATCCCACGGGGGACAGGGGGCCCTACGAGCAGTACTTC.

This clonotype has a count of ten or more. The chain employs TRBV12-3 or TRBV12-4 and TRBJ1-1, with D unresolved. This CDR3 has 14 residues. Trimming left V 3 bases short and J 6 bases short, with 14 bases between. Here the CDR3 reads CASSFHPLGAEAFF. In DNA form, the CDR3 reads TGTGCCAGCAGTTTCCACCCCCTGGGCGCTGAAGCTTTCTTT.

This clonotype was detected many times. This chain links TRBV7-2 with TRBJ2-5; no clear D. The V gene's germline CDR1 is SGHTA and CDR2 FQGNSA. CDR3 length: 15 amino acids. With 0 bases removed from V and 1 base from J, the gap between germline ends came to 9 bases. CDR3 in DNA: TGTGCCAGCAGCTTAGCCGGGTCTGGCCAAGAGACCCAGTACTTC. Its translation: CASSLAGSGQETQYF.

The V and J genes are TRBV29-1 and TRBJ2-7, with 9 bases fitting TRBD1. The CDR3 is made up of 18 amino acids. V shed 4 bases and J 3 bases; nucleotides not matched to a gene: 19. Germline lookup yields CDR1 SQVTM and CDR2 ANQGSEA. CDR3 nucleotide sequence: TGCAGCGTTGGGTTTACGAGGACCGAGGGACAGGGTAGCTACGAGCAGTACTTC. Protein: CSVGFTRTEGQGSYEQYF.

This clonotype came up a few times. The chain links TRBV7-2 to TRBJ2-1, with 8 bases aligning to TRBD2. In germline, CDR1 is SGHTA, CDR2 FQGNSA. Unmatched junction bases numbered 5, after V lost 7 bases and J lost 0 bases. The CDR3 sequence is 15 residues long. CDR3 protein: CASTGGGSSYNEQFF. The CDR3 DNA sequence: TGTGCCAGCACCGGGGGGGGGAGCTCCTACAATGAGCAGTTCTTC.

This clonotype was seen only a few times. The chain carries TRBV9 and TRBJ1-2; 8 nucleotides align to TRBD1. Germline trimming cut 2 bases from V and 6 bases from J; bases unmatched to any gene: 9. CDR3 length: 15 amino acids. From germline, CDR1 is SGDLS and CDR2 YYNGEE. CDR3 amino acids: CASSVGNRGMDGYTF. CDR3 in DNA: TGTGCCAGCAGCGTGGGGAACAGGGGGATGGATGGCTACACCTTC.

The CDR3 DNA reads as TGCAGTGCTAGAGTAGGGGGGGCGCTTGGCACTGAAGCTTTCTTT. Its protein product is CSARVGGALGTEAFF. The gene calls are TRBV20-1 and TRBJ1-1; tentatively, D is TRBD1 (6 bases). The CDR3 contains 15 residues. The germline gives CDR1 DFQATT, CDR2 SNEGSKA (reference sequence). With 1 base removed from V and 4 bases from J, the gap between germline ends came to 16 bases.

In its sample, this clonotype was seen many times. The chain combines TRBV20-1 with TRBJ2-7; D remains unclear. Germline values: CDR1 DFQATT, CDR2 SNEGSKA (reference sequence). Deletions cut 1 base from V and 7 bases from J, with 8 bases between. The CDR3 covers 11 residues. Here the CDR3 DNA reads TGCAGTGCTAGAGGGTTTCAGGAGCAGTACTTC. Amino acid sequence: CSARGFQEQYF.

J is TRBJ2-1 and V is TRBV30; 8 positions agree with TRBD2. Germline CDR1 and CDR2: GTSNPN and SVGIG (reference sequence). With V trimmed by 0 bases and J by 2 bases, 3 bases remained unmatched. CDR3 size: 15 residues. The CDR3, as DNA: TGTGCCTGGAGTGTAGGCGGGAGGACCTACAATGAGCAGTTCTTC. Translated, it gives CAWSVGGRTYNEQFF.

This chain joins TRBV9 and TRBJ1-1; a weak D match, TRBD1 (5 bases). The CDR3 runs 15 residues. Germline V gene lookup returns CDR1 SGDLS and CDR2 YYNGEE. Trimming cost V 0 bases and J 5 bases, with 14 bases left between them. CDR3 region: CASSVDPGVRTEAFF. The CDR3 nucleotides read TGTGCCAGCAGCGTAGACCCGGGGGTGAGGACTGAAGCTTTCTTT. Full variable domain (remainder filled in from reference TRBV9 and TRBJ1-1): DSGVTQTPKHLITATGQRVTLRCSPRSGDLSVYWYQQSLDQGLQFLIQYYNGEERAKGNILERFSAQQFPDLHSELNLSSLELGDSALYFCASSVDPGVRTEAFFGQGTRLTVV.

V gene TRBV29-1 combines with J gene TRBJ2-5; possibly TRBD2 for D (6 bases). There are 14 residues in the CDR3. Trimming stripped 3 bases from V and 2 bases from J, with 13 bases between. CDR1 SQVTM and CDR2 ANQGSEA come from the germline V gene. CDR3 DNA: TGCAGCGTTGATTCGGCGGGGAGTCAAGAGACCCAGTACTTC. Translated: CSVDSAGSQETQYF.

To note about this clonotype: One junction end does not reproduce the germline sequence, and a read error may be involved. The chain combines TRBV2 with TRBJ1-3; D uncertain. Per the germline V gene, CDR1 is SNHLY and CDR2 is FYNNEI. The CDR3 spans 18 residues. The CDR3 DNA reads as TGTGCCCGCAGTTCCGAGTTTGTTTCAGCATACTCTGGAAACACCATATATTTT. Translation: CARSSEFVSAYSGNTIYF.

This clonotype was counted a few times. This chain connects TRBV24-1 to TRBJ2-5; D perhaps matches TRBD2 (5 bases). This CDR3 spans 15 amino acids. Germline CDR1 is KGHDR and CDR2 is SFDVKD. The V end lost 3 bases, the J end lost 4 bases, and 14 bases lay between the germline ends. The CDR3 DNA reads as TGTGCCACCAGTGATCCGCGAGGGAGCGGAGAGACCCAGTACTTC. This encodes CATSDPRGSGETQYF.

This clonotype was recorded only once. This chain uses TRBV7-9 with TRBJ1-1, with a tentative D call TRBD1 (6 bases). The CDR3 is made up of 15 amino acids. Per germline, CDR1 SEHNR and CDR2 FQNEAQ (reference sequence). Trimming removed 6 bases from V and 3 bases from J, with 17 bases in between. The CDR3 coding sequence is TGTGCCAGCAGTCCCATCAGGGGCATGTACACTGAAGCTTTCTTT. Its translation is CASSPIRGMYTEAFF.

This clonotype has just a few counts. This chain uses TRBV6-2 or TRBV6-3 with TRBJ2-1; TRBD1 agrees at 9 bases. The germline V gene has CDR1 MNHEY and CDR2 SVGEGT. V was pared by 7 bases and J by 5 bases, with 21 bases of the junction left unmatched. CDR3 length: 19 residues. The CDR3 nucleotides are TGTGCCAGCATCTTGAGACTGAATACGGGACAGGGTAGCCACAATGAGCAGTTCTTC. Encoded protein: CASILRLNTGQGSHNEQFF.

This clonotype was seen a few times. This chain joins TRBV11-2 and TRBJ1-1; 8 bases match TRBD1. The germline gives CDR1 SGHAT, CDR2 FQNNGV. Trimming took 1 base from V and 6 from J; bases not matched to a gene: 13. CDR3 length: 17 residues. The CDR3 nucleotides are TGTGCCAGCAGCTTAGGGTCCGGACAGGGAAGCCGCGCTGAAGCTTTCTTT. It specifies CASSLGSGQGSRAEAFF.